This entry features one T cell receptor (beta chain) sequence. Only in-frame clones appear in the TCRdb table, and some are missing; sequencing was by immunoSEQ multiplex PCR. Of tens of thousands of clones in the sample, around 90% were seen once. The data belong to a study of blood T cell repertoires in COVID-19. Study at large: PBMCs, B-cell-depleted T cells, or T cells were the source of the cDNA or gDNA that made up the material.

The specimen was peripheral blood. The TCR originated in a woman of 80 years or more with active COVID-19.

In DNA, the CDR3 is TGTGCCGGCCGAGCGGGACAGGACTATGGCTACACCTTC. Protein sequence: CAGRAGQDYGYTF. V usage is TRBV6-5 and J usage is TRBJ1-2; TRBD1 matches 8 bases. The junction had 8 bases not matched to a gene; V was cut back by 11 bases and J by 3 bases. This CDR3 has 13 residues. Germline CDR1 reads MNHEY; CDR2 reads SVGAGI.